These T cell receptor beta chains were read from a single sample in a study of cytomegalovirus exposure and HLA in healthy donors. The repertoire was sequenced with immunoSEQ multiplex PCR; TCRdb's copy has only in-frame clones and lacks some. This sample has over 120,000 clones; about 8.9% occur once, and the top ten carry under 2%. Sequenced: PBMCs. The source is a man aged 50-59 years in good health and CMV-seronegative. The CDR3 runs from the conserved cysteine through the conserved F or W. Fields, in order: V gene, D gene, clone size, J gene, CDR3 protein. The D gene is left open where the match is weak. Size is stated for part of the rows, as once, few or many counts, or as a class when the clone is expanded.

>TRBV6-5|.|.|TRBJ2-5
CASSYSSGQETQYF
>TRBV9|TRBD2|few|TRBJ2-4
CASLSGSGGAKNIQYF
>TRBV7-8|.|.|TRBJ1-1
CASSLALGGNTEAFF
>TRBV19|.|few|TRBJ1-2
CASNQGSYGYTF
>TRBV5-1|.|few|TRBJ1-1
CASSLVDSEAFF
>TRBV6-1|.|few|TRBJ1-4
CASSGDSNEKLFF
>TRBV21-1|.|few|.
CAKVAGTSYEQYF
>TRBV19|.|.|TRBJ1-6
CASSMDRGTFGDRYNSPLHF
>TRBV7-2|TRBD2|.|TRBJ2-7
CAITAGGSYEQYF
>TRBV9|TRBD1|few|TRBJ1-2
CASKEGASNYGYTF
>TRBV19|.|few|TRBJ1-1
CASSRPRNQRMNTEAFF
>TRBV10-1|TRBD1|.|.
CASSESGTVYEQYF
>TRBV4-1|TRBD1|.|TRBJ2-7
CASSQDPGQRSYEQYF
>TRBV28|.|few|TRBJ1-5
CASSRSGENQPQHF
>TRBV7-3|.|few|TRBJ1-5
CASSSRQHSNQPQHF
>TRBV6-5|.|few|TRBJ2-3
CATTRMRGGSDTQYF
>TRBV27|.|few|TRBJ2-1
CASSLGVGSSYNEQFF
>TRBV30|.|few|TRBJ2-5
CAWRYGGGAETQYF
>TRBV9|TRBD1|few|TRBJ1-5
CASSSGTGDLDSNQPQHF
>TRBV13|TRBD1|few|TRBJ1-6
CASSSEPGQGFNSPLHF
>TRBV18|TRBD1|few|TRBJ1-2
CASSPQGARTLTGGYTF
>TRBV18|.|.|.
CASSPPSRGANNMHEQYF
>TRBV29-1|.|few|TRBJ1-5
CSVGGAEQPQHF
>TRBV10-1|TRBD1|few|TRBJ2-7
CASSRDREAYEQYF
>TRBV18|TRBD2|.|TRBJ2-7
CASSRGTSGDSYEQYF
>TRBV4-1|TRBD1|.|TRBJ1-5
CASSPGTGNSNQPQHF
>TRBV6-5|.|few|TRBJ1-1
CASSYSGRYTEAFF
>TRBV5-1|.|.|TRBJ2-2
CASSFSRNTGELFF
>TRBV4-1|.|few|TRBJ1-2
CASSQVQGANYGYTF
>TRBV5-5|TRBD1|few|TRBJ2-7
CASSSQTGPDNEQYF
>TRBV11-2|.|.|TRBJ1-1
CASLDSSRNTEAFF
>TRBV19|TRBD2|.|TRBJ2-1
CASSRMTSGSSYNEQFF
>TRBV2|.|few|TRBJ2-6
CASSVEGTGANVLTF
>TRBV6-1|.|few|TRBJ2-7
CASSERTGRVYEQYF
>TRBV11-2|TRBD2|.|TRBJ2-7
CASSYTGGLAGTYEQYF
>TRBV21-1|.|.|TRBJ2-6
CASSKGRQAGANVLTF
>TRBV5-1|TRBD1|.|TRBJ1-4
CASSSSTSWGQGREKLFF
>TRBV6-1|.|.|TRBJ1-5
CASTLTGKGQPQHF
>TRBV7-9|TRBD2|few|TRBJ2-1
CASSGTTSGYNEQFF
>TRBV5-1|TRBD2|.|TRBJ2-7
CASSLVGEGTYEQYF
>TRBV5-5|.|.|TRBJ1-1
CASSLMANTEAFF
>TRBV2|.|.|TRBJ2-4
CASARREVGKNIQYF
>TRBV2|.|few|TRBJ2-1
CASTQGLYNEQFF
>TRBV7-2|TRBD2|few|TRBJ2-7
CASSESGVSYEQYF
>TRBV18|.|few|TRBJ2-2
CASSPGGSWAGELFF
>TRBV6-1|.|.|TRBJ2-3
CASSLDTGRGDTQYF
>TRBV18|.|few|TRBJ1-5
CASSPPELWAQPQHF
>TRBV10-3|.|.|TRBJ1-1
CAISESTGLKNTEAFF
>TRBV5-1|TRBD2|few|TRBJ2-2
CASSLSASGRFIVTGELFF
>TRBV6-5|TRBD2|medium-sized|TRBJ2-3
CASSWTSGRADTQYF